The 20 T cell receptor beta chains in this list originate from one sample, sequenced in a study of T cells after yellow fever vaccination. TCRdb fed the 5' RACE reads into MiXCR, producing one record per CDR3 protein. This table has about 230,000 distinct CDR3 sequences, over 6.5% appearing once. Material: CD4+ T cells sorted from PBMCs, obtained on the day of the yellow fever booster vaccination. The origin of the receptors is a man younger than 40 who received the YFV17D yellow fever vaccine.

In this sample, this clonotype turned up many times. The chain employs TRBV6-6 and TRBJ2-5, with 8 positions matching TRBD2. The CDR3 consists of 17 residues. V shed 2 bases, J shed 5 bases, and the junction held 13 bases outside the gene matches. Looked up from germline, CDR1 is MNHNY and CDR2 is SVGAGI (reference sequence). This CDR3 is CASSYPGRARSLETQYF. Here the CDR3 DNA reads TGTGCCAGCAGTTACCCCGGGAGGGCCAGGAGTCTGGAGACCCAGTACTTC.

This clonotype was seen more than once but under ten times. The chain recombines TRBV6-5 with TRBJ2-6; D may be TRBD1 (5 bases). The V gene's germline CDR1 is MNHEY and CDR2 SVGAGI. V was trimmed by 0 bases and J by 4 bases, leaving 7 bases between them. This CDR3 comprises 15 residues. The CDR3 loop is CASSYSTVGANVLTF. In nucleotides, the CDR3 is TGTGCCAGCAGTTACTCGACAGTGGGGGCCAACGTCCTGACTTTC.

The table lists this clonotype with a few counts. The V and J genes are TRBV6-5 and TRBJ2-7; 10 bases line up with TRBD1. J was trimmed by 0 bases and V by 2 bases; bases with no gene match: 7. This CDR3 region has 17 residues. In germline, CDR1 is MNHEY, CDR2 SVGAGI. CDR3 sequence reads: CASSYHDRGRSSYEQYF. The CDR3 DNA reads as TGTGCCAGCAGTTACCACGACAGGGGGCGAAGCTCCTACGAGCAGTACTTC.

This clonotype appeared many times. The chain uses TRBV5-6 and TRBJ1-1, with 7 bases that match TRBD1. V was clipped by 3 bases and J by 3 bases; unmatched bases: 11. The germline gives CDR1 SGHDT, CDR2 YYEEEE. The CDR3 sequence is 16 residues long. The CDR3 here is CASSYTGTAGDTEAFF. In DNA, the CDR3 is TGTGCCAGCAGCTACACAGGGACAGCTGGAGACACTGAAGCTTTCTTT.

The chain joins TRBV2 to TRBJ2-7, with D possibly matching TRBD1 (7 bases). V was trimmed by 6 bases and J by 6 bases, leaving 15 bases between them. Per germline, CDR1 SNHLY and CDR2 FYNNEI. There are 13 residues in the CDR3. Here the CDR3 DNA reads TGTGCCAGCAGGGAGGGACAGTCGAGCGAGCAGTACTTC. Amino acids: CASREGQSSEQYF.

This clonotype was seen a handful of times. CDR3: CASSPPSLRQHYGYTF. The CDR3 region has the DNA TGTGCCAGCTCACCACCCTCTCTCCGACAGCACTATGGCTACACCTTC. This chain connects TRBV18 to TRBJ1-2; TRBD1 might be the D (5 bases). V lost 0 bases and J 3 bases, leaving 14 bases between the germline ends. The CDR3 is 16 residues long. Germline CDR1 and CDR2: KGHSH and LQKENI.

The chain recombines TRBV5-8 with TRBJ2-3; D ambiguous. Deletions cut 7 bases from V and 0 bases from J, with 9 bases between. This CDR3 comprises 13 residues. Germline V lookup: CDR1 SGHTS, CDR2 YDEGEE. The CDR3 loop is CASGPVSTDTQYF. The CDR3, as DNA: TGTGCCAGCGGCCCTGTTAGCACAGATACGCAGTATTTT.

This clonotype was seen a few times. The chain employs TRBV5-1 and TRBJ2-7; TRBD1 is a possible D gene (5 bases). CDR3 length equals 15 residues. V dropped 4 bases and J dropped 5 bases, with 19 bases sitting between them. CDR1 and CDR2 from the germline V gene are SGHRS and YFSETQ. The DNA for the CDR3 is TGCGCCAGCAGCCTCGGAGTTGTCAGGGTCCACGAGCAGTACTTC. It codes for CASSLGVVRVHEQYF.

This clonotype was observed a few times. The CDR3 here is CAIRVAGALGVEQFF. CDR3 bases: TGTGCCATCAGAGTAGCGGGAGCGCTGGGAGTTGAGCAGTTCTTC. The rearrangement uses TRBV10-3 and TRBJ2-1; the match to TRBD2 covers 9 bases. The germline V gene encodes CDR1 ENHRY and CDR2 SYGVKD. The V segment lost 6 bases and the J segment 9 bases; nucleotides outside the gene matches: 12. There are 15 residues in the CDR3.

V and J are TRBV10-1 and TRBJ1-2; 7 bases map to TRBD1. Germline V gene sequence: CDR1 WNHNN, CDR2 SYGVQD (reference sequence). V shed 6 bases and J 3 bases; nucleotides not matched to a gene: 4. The CDR3 covers 13 residues. CDR3 amino acids: CASSEGADYGYTF. In DNA, the CDR3 is TGCGCCAGCAGCGAGGGGGCTGACTATGGCTACACCTTC.

The chain is built from TRBV5-4 and TRBJ1-1, with D unclear. CDR3 size: 14 residues. The ends were cut back, 0 bases at V and 1 base at J, with 7 bases in the middle. Germline assignment: CDR1 SGHNT and CDR2 YYREEE (reference sequence). CDR3 DNA sequence: TGTGCCAGCAGCTTGGTCCAGGAGAACACTGAAGCTTTCTTT. This translates into CASSLVQENTEAFF.

This clonotype was picked up a small number of times. V gene TRBV20-1 combines with J gene TRBJ2-5; D may correspond to TRBD1 or TRBD2 (5 bases each). Trimming pared 3 bases from V and 0 bases from J, leaving 11 bases between. CDR3 length: 14 residues. Per germline, CDR1 DFQATT and CDR2 SNEGSKA (reference sequence). The CDR3 DNA is TGCAGTGCTAGCTATGGGACGGACCAAGAGACCCAGTACTTC. Its protein is CSASYGTDQETQYF.

This clonotype was seen a few times. The chain employs TRBV3-1 and TRBJ1-1; 10 bases agree with TRBD1. The CDR3 length is 14 residues. V dropped 5 bases and J dropped 5; count of bases not matched to a gene: 5. Germline values: CDR1 LGHDT, CDR2 YNNKEL (reference sequence). Written as DNA, the CDR3 is TGTGCCAGCAGCTACAGACAGGGGGCTACTGAAGCTTTCTTT. Translated: CASSYRQGATEAFF.

The chain carries TRBV5-5 and TRBJ1-1; D not resolved. The germline V gene encodes CDR1 SGHKS and CDR2 YYEKEE (reference sequence). Between the trimmed V and J ends, which lost 2 bases and 2 bases, there was a span of 1 base. This CDR3 spans 11 amino acids. The CDR3 DNA reads TGTGCCAGCAGCTTCAACACTGAAGCTTTCTTT. This codes for CASSFNTEAFF.

The chain is built from TRBV12-3 or TRBV12-4 and TRBJ2-7; D is uncertain. The CDR3 loop spans 13 amino acids. Trimming removed 6 bases at V and 0 bases at J, with 9 bases between. The CDR3 nucleotides are TGTGCCAGCAGCCCCCGGGCCTCCTACGAGCAGTACTTC. Its translation is CASSPRASYEQYF.

The chain links TRBV5-1 to TRBJ1-1, with 7 nucleotides matching TRBD1. CDR1 and CDR2 from the germline V gene are SGHRS and YFSETQ. With V trimmed by 3 bases and J by 3 bases, 2 bases remained unmatched. The length of the CDR3 is 13 residues. For the CDR3, the DNA is TGCGCCAGCAGCTACGACAGGGACACTGAAGCTTTCTTT. Its protein is CASSYDRDTEAFF. Variable domain in full (rest from reference TRBV5-1 and TRBJ1-1): KAGVTQTPRYLIKTRGQQVTLSCSPISGHRSVSWYQQTPGQGLQFLFEYFSETQRNKGNFPGRFSGRQFSNSRSEMNVSTLELGDSALYLCASSYDRDTEAFFGQGTRLTVV.

By share, this clonotype counts as medium-sized. The gene calls are TRBV5-1 and TRBJ2-1; D tentatively fits TRBD1 or TRBD2 (5 bases each). Germline values: CDR1 SGHRS, CDR2 YFSETQ. V was cut by 5 bases and J by 0 bases, with 12 bases left in between. The CDR3 consists of 15 residues. CDR3 protein: CASRSVGGSYNEQFF. For the CDR3, the DNA is TGCGCCAGCAGAAGTGTTGGGGGCTCCTACAATGAGCAGTTCTTC.

This clonotype was seen at least ten times. The chain uses TRBV5-1 and TRBJ1-1; a weak D match, TRBD1 (5 bases). Germline assignment: CDR1 SGHRS and CDR2 YFSETQ. The CDR3 has 17 residues. Trimming cost V 4 bases and J 0 bases, with 19 bases left between them. The CDR3 reads CASSEDRLTFMNTEAFF. Written as DNA, the CDR3 is TGCGCCAGCAGCGAAGACAGACTGACCTTTATGAACACTGAAGCTTTCTTT.

This clonotype was seen only a few times. V usage is TRBV11-2 and J usage is TRBJ2-7; TRBD1 matches at 10 bases. The V and J ends lost 6 bases and 2 bases, in that order; junction bases with no gene match: 7. The CDR3 has 15 residues. Germline V gene sequence: CDR1 SGHAT, CDR2 FQNNGV. For the CDR3, the DNA is TGTGCCAGCAGGTTTCCGGGACAGGGGACCTACGAGCAGTACTTC. Translation gives CASRFPGQGTYEQYF.

The chain links TRBV20-1 to TRBJ2-1; 10 bases align to TRBD2. The germline V gene has CDR1 DFQATT and CDR2 SNEGSKA (reference sequence). The CDR3 loop spans 15 amino acids. Trimming at V came to 0 bases and at J to 8 bases, leaving 7 bases not matched to a gene. The CDR3 is CSARDPVSGRYEQFF. CDR3 bases: TGCAGTGCTAGAGATCCGGTTAGCGGGAGGTATGAGCAGTTCTTC.